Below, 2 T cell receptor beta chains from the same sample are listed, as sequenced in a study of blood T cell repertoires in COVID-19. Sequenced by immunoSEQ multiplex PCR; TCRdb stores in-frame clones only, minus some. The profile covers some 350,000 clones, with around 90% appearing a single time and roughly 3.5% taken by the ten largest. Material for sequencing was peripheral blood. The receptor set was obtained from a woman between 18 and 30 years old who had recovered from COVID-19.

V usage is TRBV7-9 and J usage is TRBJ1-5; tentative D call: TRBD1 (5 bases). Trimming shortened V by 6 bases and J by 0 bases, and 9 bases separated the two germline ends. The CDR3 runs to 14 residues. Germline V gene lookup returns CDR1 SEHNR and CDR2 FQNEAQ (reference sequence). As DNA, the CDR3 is TGTGCCAGCAGTCGCGACAGTAGCAATCAGCCCCAGCATTTT. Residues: CASSRDSSNQPQHF.

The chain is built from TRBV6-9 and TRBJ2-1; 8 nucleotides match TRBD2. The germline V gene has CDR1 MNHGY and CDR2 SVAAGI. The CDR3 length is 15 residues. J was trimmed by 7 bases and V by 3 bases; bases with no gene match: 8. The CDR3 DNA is TGTGCCAGCAGTTACCCCGGACTAGCTCTAAATGAGCAGTTCTTC. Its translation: CASSYPGLALNEQFF.